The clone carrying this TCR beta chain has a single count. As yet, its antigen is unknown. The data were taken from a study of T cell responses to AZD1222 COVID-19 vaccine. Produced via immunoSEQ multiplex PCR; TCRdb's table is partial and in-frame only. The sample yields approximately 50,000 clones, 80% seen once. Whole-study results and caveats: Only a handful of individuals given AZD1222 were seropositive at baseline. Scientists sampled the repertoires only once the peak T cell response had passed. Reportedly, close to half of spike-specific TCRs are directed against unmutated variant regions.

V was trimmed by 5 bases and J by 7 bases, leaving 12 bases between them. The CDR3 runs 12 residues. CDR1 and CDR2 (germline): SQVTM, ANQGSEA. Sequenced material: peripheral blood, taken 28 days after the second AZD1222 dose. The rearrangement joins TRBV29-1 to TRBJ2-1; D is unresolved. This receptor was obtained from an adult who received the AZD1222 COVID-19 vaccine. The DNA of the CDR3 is TGCAGCGTTAGGGCAGCGAAGAATGAGCAGTTCTTC. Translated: CSVRAAKNEQFF.